This T cell receptor beta chain was captured in a study of shared clonotypes between healthy human individuals. Looked up from germline, CDR1 is LNHNV and CDR2 is YYDKDF (reference sequence). V dropped 0 bases and J dropped 9 bases, with 12 bases sitting between them. CDR3 length equals 14 residues. Original data processing: For the immunoSEQ data, sequences were junction-only without quality scores, so filtering differed. Clones were read by immunoSEQ multiplex PCR, and TCRdb kept only the in-frame ones, dropping some. V and J calls and clone size are those listed in that table; D and trimming were worked out from the DNA. The sample lists about 1,500,000 clones; roughly 96% were seen once. All participating donors were Caucasian adults from Nashville, Tennessee.

The chain uses TRBV15 and TRBJ2-1; a weak D match, TRBD2 (5 bases). The sample was naive CD4+ T cells sorted from blood. Described subset: CD45RA+ positively selected. This clonotype was sampled from a man aged 25-40 years in good health. The CDR3 nucleotides are TGTGCCACCAGCAGAGAAACTAGAAGTGGTGAGCAGTTCTTC. Translating gives CATSRETRSGEQFF.